This T cell receptor (beta chain) was sequenced in a study of siplizumab effects on memory and regulatory T cells. Overall study results and limits: Memory cells that were CD4+ and unstimulated gave rise to alloreactive sequences, which siplizumab significantly reduced.

Clones were read by immunoSEQ multiplex PCR, and TCRdb kept only the in-frame ones, dropping some. The repertoire holds more than 95,000 clones, about 94% seen once, with about 0.62% in the top ten. A note on this clone: As yet, its antigen is unknown.

Between the trimmed V and J ends, which lost 10 bases and 0 bases, there was a span of 20 bases. Germline CDR1 and CDR2: ENHRY and SYGVKD. This CDR3 spans 16 amino acids. V and J are TRBV10-3 and TRBJ2-3; possible D gene TRBD1, 5 bases. The source of this sequence is a human donor in good health. The sequenced sample consisted of Tregs sorted from blood. In nucleotides, the CDR3 is TGTGCCACCAATCCCCGGCAGGGTCCTAGCACAGATACGCAGTATTTT. This translates into CATNPRQGPSTDTQYF.